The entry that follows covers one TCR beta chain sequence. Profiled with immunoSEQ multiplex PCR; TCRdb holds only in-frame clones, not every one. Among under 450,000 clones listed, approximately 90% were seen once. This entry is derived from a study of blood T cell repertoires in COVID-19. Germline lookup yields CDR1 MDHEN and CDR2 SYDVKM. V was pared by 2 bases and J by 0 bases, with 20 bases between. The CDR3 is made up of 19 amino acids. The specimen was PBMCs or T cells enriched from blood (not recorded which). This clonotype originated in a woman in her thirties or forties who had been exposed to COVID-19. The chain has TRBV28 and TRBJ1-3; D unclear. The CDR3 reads CASSLAKGAQMNSGNTIYF. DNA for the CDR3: TGTGCCAGCAGTTTAGCGAAAGGAGCTCAAATGAACTCTGGAAACACCATATATTTT.